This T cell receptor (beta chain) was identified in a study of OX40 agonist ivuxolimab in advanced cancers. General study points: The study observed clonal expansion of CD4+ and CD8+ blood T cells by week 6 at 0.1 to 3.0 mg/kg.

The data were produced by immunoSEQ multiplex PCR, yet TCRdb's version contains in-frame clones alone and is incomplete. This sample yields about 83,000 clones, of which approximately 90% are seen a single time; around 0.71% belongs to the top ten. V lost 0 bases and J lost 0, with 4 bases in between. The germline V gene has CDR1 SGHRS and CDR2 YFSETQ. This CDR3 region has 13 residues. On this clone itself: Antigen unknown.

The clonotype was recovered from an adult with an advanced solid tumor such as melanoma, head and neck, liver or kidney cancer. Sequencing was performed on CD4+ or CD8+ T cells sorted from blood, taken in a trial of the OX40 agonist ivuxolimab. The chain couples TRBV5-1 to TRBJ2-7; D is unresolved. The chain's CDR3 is CASSLGASYEQYF. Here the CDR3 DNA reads TGCGCCAGCAGCTTGGGGGCCTCCTACGAGCAGTACTTC.